What follows are 24 T cell receptor beta chains derived from one specimen sequenced in a study of metastatic and nonmetastatic thyroid tumors. Treatment of any kind had been given to no patient before thyroid surgery. TCRdb re-processed the PCR reads through MiXCR. Here the sample spans about 85,000 clones, 7.5% to 9% being singletons. The sequenced sample was blood. All receptors derive from a female donor with papillary thyroid cancer or a benign thyroid nodule (not recorded which). Some clones in this sample may be carry-over from other donors' samples.

The chain uses TRBV30 and TRBJ1-3; no firm D call. With 2 bases removed from V and 1 base from J, the gap between germline ends came to 12 bases. The CDR3 spans 15 residues. Per the germline V gene, CDR1 is GTSNPN and CDR2 is SVGIG (reference sequence). The CDR3 bases are TGTGCCTGGAGTATTCGAAGGAGGTCTGGAAACACCATATATTTT. This codes for CAWSIRRRSGNTIYF.

The table lists this clone with many counts. The chain carries TRBV20-1 and TRBJ1-6; D is ambiguous. Germline-derived CDR1 and CDR2 are DFQATT and SNEGSKA (reference sequence). CDR3 length equals 13 residues. With 3 bases removed from V and 2 bases from J, the gap between germline ends came to 5 bases. The CDR3 region is CSASGPYNSPLHF. DNA for the CDR3: TGCAGTGCTAGCGGCCCCTATAATTCACCCCTCCACTTT.

This clone was seen at least ten times. The chain couples TRBV5-1 to TRBJ1-3, with D uncertain. The CDR3 contains 13 residues. Germline values: CDR1 SGHRS, CDR2 YFSETQ. Trimming left V 4 bases short and J 0 bases short, with 5 bases between. The CDR3 coding sequence is TGCGCCAGCAGCCCGAGCTCTGGAAACACCATATATTTT. This encodes CASSPSSGNTIYF.

The table lists this clone with many counts. V and J are TRBV20-1 and TRBJ1-1, with TRBD1 identical over 7 bases. V lost 3 bases, J lost 0 bases, and 4 bases stayed unmatched. Germline-derived CDR1 and CDR2 are DFQATT and SNEGSKA (reference sequence). The CDR3 covers 14 residues. The CDR3 is CSARPGQVNTEAFF. CDR3 nucleotides: TGCAGTGCTAGGCCCGGACAGGTGAACACTGAAGCTTTCTTT.

In this sample, this clone is medium-sized. The chain combines TRBV20-1 with TRBJ2-3; TRBD1 matches 7 bases. This CDR3 has 14 residues. The V gene's germline CDR1 is DFQATT and CDR2 SNEGSKA (reference sequence). Losses at the gene ends were 5 bases for V and 5 bases for J; bases not matched to a gene: 10. The CDR3, as DNA: TGCAGTGCTGGCACAGGGGTTTTAGGAGATACGCAGTATTTT. The encoded protein is CSAGTGVLGDTQYF.

With respect to this clone: This could be a read error, since a much larger clone is one nucleotide away. In the same sample, other DNA sequences code for this CDR3. V gene TRBV20-1 combines with J gene TRBJ1-2, with a weak D call TRBD1 (5 bases). Germline CDR1 and CDR2: DFQATT and SNEGSKA (reference sequence). This CDR3 is 11 amino acids long. The CDR3 region is CSVGTDYGYTF. The CDR3 region has the DNA TGCAGTGTAGGGACTGACTACGGCTACACCTTC.

This clone appeared many times. V is TRBV18 and J is TRBJ1-2; the D is unclear. Germline V lookup: CDR1 KGHSH, CDR2 LQKENI. CDR3 length: 13 residues. The germline V and J ends were trimmed by 6 bases and 3 bases, with 11 bases remaining between them. The DNA for the CDR3 is TGTGCCAGCTCGCCGGACGAGTACTATGGCTACACCTTC. Amino acids: CASSPDEYYGYTF.

This clone was counted at least ten times. CDR3 protein: CASSSLGRFRTFF. Written as DNA, the CDR3 is TGTGCCAGCAGCTCACTGGGGCGTTTTAGGACTTTCTTT. This sequence joins TRBV5-4 and TRBJ1-1; a weak D match, TRBD1 (5 bases). Trimming took 3 bases from V and 12 from J, leaving 18 bases between them. Looked up from germline, CDR1 is SGHNT and CDR2 is YYREEE (reference sequence). This CDR3 has 13 amino acids.

Many counts were recorded for this clone. The same CDR3 arises from other DNA sequences in this sample as well. The chain links TRBV5-1 to TRBJ2-1, with 11 bases matching TRBD1. The CDR3 is 15 residues long. Germline lookup yields CDR1 SGHRS and CDR2 YFSETQ. Unmatched junction bases numbered 3, after V lost 4 bases and J lost 3 bases. The CDR3 sequence: CASSGGTGGYNEQFF. The CDR3 DNA sequence: TGCGCCAGCAGCGGTGGGACAGGGGGCTACAATGAGCAGTTCTTC.

This clone appeared many times. J is TRBJ2-7 and V is TRBV28; 8 bases are shared with TRBD1. The CDR3 runs to 12 residues. V dropped 7 bases and J dropped 5; count of bases not matched to a gene: 4. Germline CDR1 is MDHEN and CDR2 is SYDVKM. CDR3 bases: TGTGCCAGCACGTCAGGGGGCCACGAGCAGTACTTC. This sequence encodes CASTSGGHEQYF.

This clone was picked up one time. The missing conserved phenylalanine or tryptophan at the end of this CDR3 makes a read error likely. It is unclear where the CDR3 begins or ends on the DNA, so no DNA is shown, and the CDR3 is as TCRdb lists it. J is TRBJ1-5 and V is TRBV20-1. CDR1 and CDR2 (germline): DFQATT, SNEGSKA (reference sequence). Counting both end residues, the CDR3 totals 9 amino acids. CDR3: CSATGGGHV.

The rearrangement links TRBV5-1 to TRBJ2-1, with D uncertain. With 4 bases removed from V and 14 bases from J, the gap between germline ends came to 16 bases. Germline CDR1 is SGHRS and CDR2 is YFSETQ. The CDR3 has 12 amino acids. CDR3 sequence reads: CASSPLDPQEFF. DNA for the CDR3: TGCGCCAGCAGCCCCCTGGACCCGCAGGAGTTCTTC.

This clone was seen a few times. This chain joins TRBV7-3 and TRBJ2-1; D remains unclear. V was pared by 6 bases and J by 0 bases, with 12 bases between. The germline V gene has CDR1 SGHTA and CDR2 FQGTGA. The CDR3 is 15 residues long. Here the CDR3 DNA reads TGTGCCAGCAGTCCTACTCCGGACTCCTACAATGAGCAGTTCTTC. It yields the protein CASSPTPDSYNEQFF.

This clone has more than one count but fewer than ten. This may come from a read error, since a much larger clone is one base off. A read error is likely, as this CDR3 ends without the conserved phenylalanine or tryptophan. V gene TRBV20-1 combines with J gene TRBJ2-5; maybe TRBD2 (6 bases). Trimming pared 4 bases from V and 2 bases from J, leaving 14 bases between. Germline loops: CDR1 DFQATT, CDR2 SNEGSKA (reference sequence). The CDR3 sequence is 14 residues long. CDR3 loop: CSAKRDFLQETQYL. For the CDR3, the DNA is TGCAGTGCTAAAAGGGACTTCCTTCAAGAGACCCAGTACCTC.

This clone was observed a handful of times. This may be a read error: a much more frequent sequence differs by one nucleotide. The chain has TRBV7-9 and TRBJ1-1, with D unclear. This CDR3 is built from 13 residues. From germline, CDR1 is SEHNR and CDR2 FQNEAQ (reference sequence). V was shortened by 7 bases and J by 1 base, with 10 bases between the two germline ends. The CDR3 loop reads CASIGQPNTEAFF. The CDR3 nucleotides are TGTGCCAGCATAGGGCAGCCGAACACTGAAGCTTTCTTT.

This clone was recorded at least ten times. This chain joins TRBV6-1 and TRBJ2-3; D is ambiguous. The CDR3 runs 12 residues. In germline, CDR1 is MNHNS, CDR2 SASEGT. Trimming removed 5 bases at V and 4 bases at J, with 7 bases between. The CDR3 sequence is CASSRMPDTQYF. In nucleotides, the CDR3 is TGTGCCAGCAGTCGCATGCCAGATACGCAGTATTTT.

This clone was seen many times. V is TRBV6-1 and J is TRBJ2-2; the match to TRBD2 covers 7 bases. V shed 5 bases, J shed 10 bases, and the junction held 16 bases outside the gene matches. The CDR3 is made up of 16 amino acids. CDR1 and CDR2 from the germline V gene are MNHNS and SASEGT. CDR3 residues: CASSYALRGRQVELFF. CDR3 bases: TGTGCCAGCAGTTACGCGCTGCGGGGGAGGCAAGTGGAGCTGTTTTTT.

This clone turned up a few times. The chain couples TRBV5-4 to TRBJ2-4; 9 nucleotides match TRBD1. Germline lookup yields CDR1 SGHNT and CDR2 YYREEE (reference sequence). V dropped 5 bases and J dropped 0; count of bases not matched to a gene: 6. This CDR3 is 16 amino acids long. CDR3 protein: CASSLGQGIAKNIQYF. The CDR3 nucleotides are TGTGCCAGCAGTTTAGGACAGGGGATAGCCAAAAACATTCAGTACTTC.

This clone was recorded many times. The J gene is TRBJ2-5, the V gene TRBV11-2; unclear D gene. The CDR3 runs to 13 residues. Trimming pared 1 base from V and 1 base from J, leaving 4 bases between. The germline V gene has CDR1 SGHAT and CDR2 FQNNGV. The CDR3 bases are TGTGCCAGCAGCTTAGTCCCCCAAGAGACCCAGTACTTC. This codes for CASSLVPQETQYF.

This clone was detected ten times or more. The rearrangement links TRBV18 to TRBJ2-5, with D maybe TRBD1 (7 bases). This CDR3 comprises 15 residues. Germline V gene data show CDR1 as KGHSH and CDR2 as LQKENI. V was pared by 2 bases and J by 1 base, with 11 bases between. The CDR3 nucleotides read TGTGCCAGCTCACCAGGGACAGCGGGCCAAGAGACCCAGTACTTC. This gives the protein CASSPGTAGQETQYF. Complete variable domain (other parts from reference TRBV18 and TRBJ2-5): NAGVMQNPRHLVRRRGQEARLRCSPMKGHSHVYWYRQLPEEGLKFMVYLQKENIIDESGMPKERFSAEFPKEGPSILRIQQVVRGDSAAYFCASSPGTAGQETQYFGPGTRLLVL.

The V call is TRBV3-1, the J call TRBJ2-1; 8 nucleotides line up with TRBD2. The CDR3 loop spans 18 amino acids. The V gene end was trimmed by 3 bases and the J gene end by 0 bases; junction bases not matched to a gene: 10. In germline, CDR1 is LGHDT, CDR2 YNNKEL (reference sequence). For the CDR3, the DNA is TGTGCCAGCAGCCAGGACAGACCCGGGACTAGCTCCTACAATGAGCAGTTCTTC. Protein product: CASSQDRPGTSSYNEQFF.

Points on this clone: A read error may explain this, as a much larger clone is one base away. The chain links TRBV7-6 to TRBJ2-1; D call uncertain. CDR3 length: 13 amino acids. From germline, CDR1 is SGHVS and CDR2 FNYEAQ. Written as DNA, the CDR3 is TGTGCCAGCAGTTTCCTTTCCGGCCCTGAGAAGTTCTTC. Translating it yields CASSFLSGPEKFF.

This clone was picked up many times. The V and J genes are TRBV18 and TRBJ2-5; tentatively, D is TRBD1 (5 bases). V lost 2 bases to trimming and J lost 1 base, with 11 bases between them. CDR3 length: 15 residues. Per the germline V gene, CDR1 is KGHSH and CDR2 is LQKENI. As DNA, the CDR3 is TGTGCCAGCTCACCAGGGCAGGGATTCCAAGAGACCCAGTACTTC. This encodes CASSPGQGFQETQYF. Combining the CDR3 with reference TRBV18 and TRBJ2-5 gives the whole variable domain NAGVMQNPRHLVRRRGQEARLRCSPMKGHSHVYWYRQLPEEGLKFMVYLQKENIIDESGMPKERFSAEFPKEGPSILRIQQVVRGDSAAYFCASSPGQGFQETQYFGPGTRLLVL.

The table lists this clone with many counts. V is TRBV6-2 or TRBV6-3 and J is TRBJ2-7; 7 bases are shared with TRBD2. The CDR3 has 15 amino acids. Trimming took 2 bases from V and 3 from J; bases not matched to a gene: 7. Germline loops: CDR1 MNHEY, CDR2 SVGEGT. CDR3 DNA: TGTGCCAGCAGTTACGGGCTAGCGGCCAACTACGAGCAGTACTTC. Amino acids: CASSYGLAANYEQYF.